One and the same sample provided the 24 T cell receptor beta chains below, sequenced in a study of blood T cell repertoires in COVID-19. Sequenced by immunoSEQ multiplex PCR; TCRdb stores in-frame clones only, minus some. The top ten hold 7% to 8% of the sample, which has over 85,000 clones, around 87% seen once. The sample consisted of peripheral blood. All receptors derive from a human donor with acute or convalescent COVID-19. The donor label of this sample is uncertain.

Details on this clone: Different DNA sequences within this sample yield the same CDR3. The chain uses TRBV9 and TRBJ1-1, with unresolved D. V gave up 0 bases and J gave up 5 bases, with 8 bases separating them. Germline V gene lookup returns CDR1 SGDLS and CDR2 YYNGEE. This CDR3 is built from 13 residues. For the CDR3, the DNA is TGTGCCAGCAGCGTAGGGTTGAGGACTGAAGCTTTCTTT. Protein product: CASSVGLRTEAFF.

This clone appeared a few times. The J gene is TRBJ1-1, the V gene TRBV7-2; no clear D. Trimming took 5 bases from V and 4 from J, leaving 20 bases between them. The CDR3 sequence is 16 residues long. Germline CDR1 reads SGHTA; CDR2 reads FQGNSA. CDR3 in DNA: TGTGCCAGCAGCCGGGGTGTTTTGGTGGGTGCCACTGAAGCTTTCTTT. This sequence encodes CASSRGVLVGATEAFF.

The chain recombines TRBV19 with TRBJ2-7; 10 positions match TRBD1. The CDR3 consists of 16 residues. The ends lost 6 bases at V and 2 bases at J; junction bases unmatched: 10. Germline V lookup: CDR1 LNHDA, CDR2 SQIVND (reference sequence). The CDR3 protein is CASRRFGQGGTYEQYF. In DNA, the CDR3 is TGTGCCAGTAGACGCTTTGGACAGGGGGGGACCTACGAGCAGTACTTC. Full variable domain (outside the CDR3, taken from reference TRBV19 and TRBJ2-7): DGGITQSPKYLFRKEGQNVTLSCEQNLNHDAMYWYRQDPGQGLRLIYYSQIVNDFQKGDIAEGYSVSREKKESFPLTVTSAQKNPTAFYLCASRRFGQGGTYEQYFGPGTRLTVT.

The table lists this clone with a count of one. The chain combines TRBV28 with TRBJ2-7, with TRBD1 matching 10 bases. The CDR3 sequence is 15 residues long. Losses at the gene ends were 6 bases for V and 1 base for J; bases not matched to a gene: 6. Germline CDR1 is MDHEN and CDR2 is SYDVKM. CDR3: CASRTTGGASYEQYF. CDR3 sequence (DNA): TGTGCCAGCAGAACGACAGGGGGCGCATCCTACGAGCAGTACTTC.

This sequence joins TRBV7-2 and TRBJ2-2, with D tentatively TRBD2 (5 bases). V lost 5 bases, J lost 3 bases, and 7 bases lay in between. CDR1 SGHTA and CDR2 FQGNSA come from the germline V gene. The CDR3 length is 13 residues. The chain's CDR3 is CASSRDHTGELFF. In nucleotides, the CDR3 is TGTGCCAGCAGCCGGGATCACACCGGGGAGCTGTTTTTT.

The genes are TRBV7-9 and TRBJ2-3, with TRBD2 identical over 8 bases. CDR3 size: 17 residues. After removal of 5 bases from V and 6 bases from J, the junction contained 16 bases not matched to a gene. Germline lookup yields CDR1 SEHNR and CDR2 FQNEAQ (reference sequence). DNA of the CDR3: TGTGCCAGCAGCCCGCTTTCGGGGGGGCCAAGGTCGGATACGCAGTATTTT. Its translation: CASSPLSGGPRSDTQYF. Together with reference TRBV7-9 and TRBJ2-3, the CDR3 gives the full variable domain: DTGVSQNPRHKITKRGQNVTFRCDPISEHNRLYWYRQTLGQGPEFLTYFQNEAQLEKSRLLSDRFSAERPKGSFSTLEIQRTEQGDSAMYLCASSPLSGGPRSDTQYFGPGTRLTVL.

The V call is TRBV29-1, the J call TRBJ1-2; D is possibly TRBD1 (5 bases). The germline V gene has CDR1 SQVTM and CDR2 ANQGSEA. Trimming shortened V by 7 bases and J by 7 bases, and 16 bases separated the two germline ends. The CDR3 sequence is 12 residues long. CDR3 bases: TGCAGCGCTGACGCGGGGGTATCTGGCTACACCTTC. Residues: CSADAGVSGYTF.

This clone was seen a handful of times. CDR3 sequence: CASTEGTLANGYTF. The CDR3 DNA follows: TGTGCCAGTACGGAGGGTACTTTAGCCAATGGCTACACCTTC. The genes are TRBV19 and TRBJ1-2; D uncertain. The germline CDR1 and CDR2 sequences are LNHDA and SQIVND (reference sequence). V was clipped by 7 bases and J by 6 bases, with 18 bases between them. There are 14 residues in the CDR3.

CDR3 residues: CASSKIVFSGNTIYF. DNA for the CDR3: TGTGCCAGCAGCAAAATCGTATTCTCTGGAAACACCATATATTTT. V gene TRBV21-1 combines with J gene TRBJ1-3. TRBV21-1 is a known pseudogene. The CDR3 covers 15 residues.

This clone was found a few times. The chain is built from TRBV3-1 (or the pseudogene TRBV3-2) and TRBJ1-3, with D unresolved. The germline V gene has CDR1 LGHDT and CDR2 YNNKEL (reference sequence). CDR3 size: 13 residues. V lost 6 bases to trimming and J lost 0 bases, with 6 bases between them. The CDR3 sequence is CASRVSSGNTIYF. The CDR3 DNA follows: TGTGCCAGCAGGGTCAGCTCTGGAAACACCATATATTTT.

The J gene is TRBJ1-2, the V gene TRBV2, with 7 bases aligning to TRBD1. The junction had 3 bases not matched to a gene; V was cut back by 6 bases and J by 2 bases. The CDR3 has 13 residues. Per germline, CDR1 SNHLY and CDR2 FYNNEI. The CDR3 loop is CASSGQENYGYTF. The CDR3 region has the DNA TGTGCCAGCAGCGGACAGGAAAACTATGGCTACACCTTC.

The chain links TRBV6-5 to TRBJ1-2; D possibly corresponds to TRBD1 (5 bases). The CDR3 is 12 amino acids. V lost 8 bases, J lost 3 bases, and 10 bases lay in between. Germline V gene sequence: CDR1 MNHEY, CDR2 SVGAGI. The CDR3 is CASWGGDYGYTF. In nucleotides, the CDR3 is TGTGCCAGCTGGGGGGGGGACTATGGCTACACCTTC.

This clone was found once. The chain joins TRBV19 to TRBJ1-1; maybe TRBD1 (5 bases). The CDR3 covers 15 residues. From germline, CDR1 is LNHDA and CDR2 SQIVND (reference sequence). Trimming cost V 1 base and J 4 bases, with 13 bases left between them. For the CDR3, the DNA is TGTGCCAGTAGTATAGGGGACTTTGCGGTCACTGAAGCTTTCTTT. Protein: CASSIGDFAVTEAFF. The variable domain in full, completed from reference TRBV19 and TRBJ1-1, reads DGGITQSPKYLFRKEGQNVTLSCEQNLNHDAMYWYRQDPGQGLRLIYYSQIVNDFQKGDIAEGYSVSREKKESFPLTVTSAQKNPTAFYLCASSIGDFAVTEAFFGQGTRLTVV.

This sequence joins TRBV18 and TRBJ1-2; 9 bases match TRBD1. Germline V gene data show CDR1 as KGHSH and CDR2 as LQKENI. The CDR3 is 14 residues long. V trimming: 2 bases; J trimming: 4 bases; junction bases outside the gene matches: 2. This CDR3 is CASSPGTGIYGYTF. CDR3 DNA sequence: TGTGCCAGCTCACCAGGGACAGGGATCTATGGCTACACCTTC.

CDR3 DNA: TGTGCCAGTAGTATGACCTGGGACAGGGAAGAGTCACCCCTCCACTTT. It yields the protein CASSMTWDREESPLHF. The chain couples TRBV19 to TRBJ1-6; 9 bases are a match to TRBD1. The ends lost 3 bases at V and 10 bases at J; junction bases unmatched: 10. Germline V CDR1 and CDR2: LNHDA, SQIVND (reference sequence). The CDR3 runs to 16 residues.

This clone was seen repeatedly, ten times or more. This chain joins TRBV5-4 and TRBJ1-2, with 9 bases matching TRBD1. Per the germline V gene, CDR1 is SGHNT and CDR2 is YYREEE (reference sequence). J was trimmed by 1 base and V by 4 bases; bases with no gene match: 8. This CDR3 comprises 16 residues. CDR3 region: CASSPTRDRVNYGYTF. Here the CDR3 DNA reads TGTGCCAGCAGCCCGACCCGGGACAGGGTTAACTATGGCTACACCTTC.

CDR3: CASSQEYQGRDIQYF. In nucleotides, the CDR3 is TGTGCCAGCAGCCAAGAATACCAGGGTAGGGACATTCAGTACTTC. The chain has TRBV3-1 (or the pseudogene TRBV3-2) and TRBJ2-4; D may be TRBD1 (5 bases). This CDR3 has 15 amino acids. With 0 bases removed from V and 8 bases from J, the gap between germline ends came to 14 bases. The germline gives CDR1 LGHDT, CDR2 YNNKEL (reference sequence).

This clone was picked up one time. J is TRBJ2-7 and V is TRBV7-9; 7 bases map to TRBD1. Trimming cost V 10 bases and J 0 bases; bases outside gene matches: 12. The CDR3 spans 15 residues. The germline V gene encodes CDR1 SEHNR and CDR2 FQNEAQ (reference sequence). The CDR3 DNA sequence: TGTGCCACTCAGATGTTACAGGGGACCTCCTACGAGCAGTACTTC. Translation gives CATQMLQGTSYEQYF. Full variable domain (outside the CDR3, taken from reference TRBV7-9 and TRBJ2-7): DTGVSQNPRHKITKRGQNVTFRCDPISEHNRLYWYRQTLGQGPEFLTYFQNEAQLEKSRLLSDRFSAERPKGSFSTLEIQRTEQGDSAMYLCATQMLQGTSYEQYFGPGTRLTVT.

The count of this clone is one. The genes are TRBV5-1 and TRBJ2-2, with 10 nucleotides matching TRBD1. Germline V gives CDR1 SGHRS, CDR2 YFSETQ. CDR3 length equals 16 residues. The ends lost 4 bases at V and 1 base at J; junction bases unmatched: 4. CDR3 coding DNA: TGCGCCAGCAGCGGCTGGACAGGGGGGAACACCGGGGAGCTGTTTTTT. Protein sequence: CASSGWTGGNTGELFF.

The chain combines TRBV29-1 with TRBJ2-2; D is uncertain. Germline V gene sequence: CDR1 SQVTM, CDR2 ANQGSEA. V lost 3 bases and J 0 bases, leaving 5 bases between the germline ends. This CDR3 region has 13 residues. The CDR3 DNA follows: TGCAGCGTTGATACTTCGAACACCGGGGAGCTGTTTTTT. Amino acid sequence: CSVDTSNTGELFF.

CDR3: CASSAGVETEAFF. As DNA, the CDR3 is TGTGCCAGCTCCGCGGGGGTTGAAACTGAAGCTTTCTTT. The J gene is TRBJ1-1, the V gene TRBV18, with D perhaps TRBD1 (5 bases). The CDR3 contains 13 residues. Germline CDR1 and CDR2: KGHSH and LQKENI. Deletions cut 6 bases from V and 5 bases from J, with 13 bases between.

Here the CDR3 DNA reads TGTGCCAGCAGTTCATGGACAGGGTTCACAGATACGCAGTATTTT. Encoded protein: CASSSWTGFTDTQYF. The rearrangement uses TRBV27 and TRBJ2-3; 8 nucleotides match TRBD1. The germline V gene encodes CDR1 MNHEY and CDR2 SMNVEV (reference sequence). With V trimmed by 4 bases and J by 2 bases, 5 bases remained unmatched. The CDR3 covers 15 residues.

This chain uses TRBV27 with TRBJ1-2, with D possibly TRBD1 on 6 matching bases. This CDR3 is 14 amino acids long. Trimming took off 5 bases at V and 6 bases at J, with 16 bases between the two ends. Germline CDR1 MNHEY, CDR2 SMNVEV (reference sequence). CDR3 in DNA: TGTGCCAGCAGTCCAGTTAGGACAGCCCATGGCTACACCTTC. Amino acid sequence: CASSPVRTAHGYTF.

The rearrangement joins TRBV15 to TRBJ2-5; TRBD1 agrees at 7 bases. The CDR3 covers 14 residues. Per the germline V gene, CDR1 is LNHNV and CDR2 is YYDKDF (reference sequence). The junction had 1 base not matched to a gene; V was cut back by 0 bases and J by 3 bases. DNA of the CDR3: TGTGCCACCAGCAGAGATGACAGGGAAGAGACCCAGTACTTC. Protein product: CATSRDDREETQYF.